The following is a T cell receptor beta chain sequence with its context. Its antigen is as yet unknown. These data originate in a study of cytomegalovirus exposure and HLA in healthy donors. Whole-study findings and limits: There were a few CMV-associated chains whose specificity for CMV antigens was confirmed in vitro. Cytomegalovirus status was reportedly diagnosed by the classifier with high sensitivity and specificity.

Primers: 60 Vbeta forward and 13 Jbeta reverse. Assay: immunoSEQ multiplex PCR; the TCRdb copy retains only in-frame clones and omits some. The table has about 190,000 clones, approximately 70% seen once; the top ten hold around 3.3%. The sample consisted of PBMCs. The receptor's source is a woman in her twenties or thirties in good health and CMV-seropositive.

The CDR3, as DNA: TGTGCCAGCAGCCCCGGACTGTGGAAGACACCCCTCCACTTT. As protein: CASSPGLWKTPLHF. The chain recombines TRBV27 with TRBJ1-6; D unresolved. With 6 bases removed from V and 11 bases from J, the gap between germline ends came to 17 bases. Germline CDR1 is MNHEY and CDR2 is SMNVEV (reference sequence). The CDR3 is made up of 14 amino acids.